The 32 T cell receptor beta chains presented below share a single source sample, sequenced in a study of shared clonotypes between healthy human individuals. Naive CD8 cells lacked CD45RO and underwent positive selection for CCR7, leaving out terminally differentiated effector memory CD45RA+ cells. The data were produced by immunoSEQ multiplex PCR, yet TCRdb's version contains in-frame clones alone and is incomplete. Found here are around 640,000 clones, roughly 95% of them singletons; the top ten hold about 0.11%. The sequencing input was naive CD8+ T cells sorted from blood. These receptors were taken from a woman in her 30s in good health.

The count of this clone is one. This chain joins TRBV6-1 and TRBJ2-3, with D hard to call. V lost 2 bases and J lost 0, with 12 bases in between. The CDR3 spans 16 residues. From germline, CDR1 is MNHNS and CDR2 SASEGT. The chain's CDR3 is CASSEYGRASTDTQYF. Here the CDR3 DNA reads TGTGCCAGCAGTGAATACGGAAGAGCGAGCACAGATACGCAGTATTTT.

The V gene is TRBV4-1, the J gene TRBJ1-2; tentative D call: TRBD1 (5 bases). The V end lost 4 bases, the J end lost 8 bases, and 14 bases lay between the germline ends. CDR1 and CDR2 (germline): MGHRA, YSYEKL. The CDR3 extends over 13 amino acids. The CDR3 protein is CASSLISGNGYTF. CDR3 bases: TGCGCCAGCAGCCTCATATCAGGGAACGGCTACACCTTC.

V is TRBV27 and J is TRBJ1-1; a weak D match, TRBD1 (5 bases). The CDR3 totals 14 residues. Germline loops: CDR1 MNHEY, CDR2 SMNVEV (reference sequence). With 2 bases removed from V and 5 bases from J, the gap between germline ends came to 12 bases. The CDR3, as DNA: TGTGCCAGCAGTTTAGGAGGGTGGGGGACTGAAGCTTTCTTT. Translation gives CASSLGGWGTEAFF.

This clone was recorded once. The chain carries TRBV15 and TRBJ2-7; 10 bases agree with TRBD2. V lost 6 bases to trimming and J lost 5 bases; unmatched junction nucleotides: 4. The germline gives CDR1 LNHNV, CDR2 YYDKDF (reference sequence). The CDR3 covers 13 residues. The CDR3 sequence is CATRLAGFNEQYF. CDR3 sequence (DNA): TGTGCCACCAGACTAGCGGGATTCAACGAGCAGTACTTC. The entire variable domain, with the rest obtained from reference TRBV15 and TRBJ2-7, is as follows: DAMVIQNPRYQVTQFGKPVTLSCSQTLNHNVMYWYQQKSSQAPKLLFHYYDKDFNNEADTPDNFQSRRPNTSFCFLDIRSPGLGDTAMYLCATRLAGFNEQYFGPGTRLTVT.

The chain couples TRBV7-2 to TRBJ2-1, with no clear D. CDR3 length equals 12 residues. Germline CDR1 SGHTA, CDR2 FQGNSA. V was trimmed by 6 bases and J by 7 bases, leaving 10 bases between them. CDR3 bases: TGTGCCAGCAGAACCGATCGTAATGAGCAGTTCTTC. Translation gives CASRTDRNEQFF.

The CDR3 sequence is CASRRKGDRGYEQYF. The CDR3 coding sequence is TGTGCCAGCAGAAGGAAAGGGGACAGGGGCTACGAGCAGTACTTC. This chain connects TRBV27 to TRBJ2-7; 10 bases align to TRBD1. V lost 6 bases and J lost 3; bases outside the gene matches: 8. CDR3 length: 15 amino acids. The germline V gene has CDR1 MNHEY and CDR2 SMNVEV (reference sequence).

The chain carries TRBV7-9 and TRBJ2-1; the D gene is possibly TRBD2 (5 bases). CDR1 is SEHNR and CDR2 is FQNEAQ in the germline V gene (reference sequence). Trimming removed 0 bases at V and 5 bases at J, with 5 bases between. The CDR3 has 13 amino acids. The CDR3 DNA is TGTGCCAGCAGCTTAGCGCGGGACAATGAGCAGTTCTTC. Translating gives CASSLARDNEQFF. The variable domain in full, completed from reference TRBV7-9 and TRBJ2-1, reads DTGVSQNPRHKITKRGQNVTFRCDPISEHNRLYWYRQTLGQGPEFLTYFQNEAQLEKSRLLSDRFSAERPKGSFSTLEIQRTEQGDSAMYLCASSLARDNEQFFGPGTRLTVL.

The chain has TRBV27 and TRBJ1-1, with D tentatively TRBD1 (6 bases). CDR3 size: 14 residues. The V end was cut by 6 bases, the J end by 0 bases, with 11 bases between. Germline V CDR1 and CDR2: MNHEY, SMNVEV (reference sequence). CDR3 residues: CASRTQGMNTEAFF. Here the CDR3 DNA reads TGTGCCAGCAGGACACAGGGTATGAACACTGAAGCTTTCTTT.

This chain's CDR3 is CASSPTLAGSSYEQYF. CDR3 nucleotides: TGTGCCAGCAGCCCGACCTTAGCGGGTAGCTCCTACGAGCAGTACTTC. This sequence joins TRBV28 and TRBJ2-7, with 7 positions matching TRBD2. The V gene end was trimmed by 6 bases and the J gene end by 0 bases; junction bases not matched to a gene: 11. CDR3 length: 16 residues. Germline CDR1 MDHEN, CDR2 SYDVKM.

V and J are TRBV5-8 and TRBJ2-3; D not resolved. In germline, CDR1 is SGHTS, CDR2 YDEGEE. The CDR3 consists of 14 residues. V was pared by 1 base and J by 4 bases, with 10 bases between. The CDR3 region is CASSLQVPPDTQYF. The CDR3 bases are TGTGCCAGCAGCTTGCAAGTCCCACCAGATACGCAGTATTTT.

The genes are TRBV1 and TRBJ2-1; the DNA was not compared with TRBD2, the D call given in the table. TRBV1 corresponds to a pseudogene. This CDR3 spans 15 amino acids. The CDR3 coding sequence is TGCACCAGCAGCCAAGGGACTAGCCGCAACAATGAGCAGTTCTTC. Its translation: CTSSQGTSRNNEQFF.

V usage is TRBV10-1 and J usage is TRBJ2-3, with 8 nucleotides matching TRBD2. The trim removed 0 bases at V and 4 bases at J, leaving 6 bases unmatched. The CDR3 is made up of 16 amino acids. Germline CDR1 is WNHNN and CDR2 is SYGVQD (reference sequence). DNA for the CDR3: TGCGCCAGCAGTGAGTCAGCGGGAGAGGTCCCAGATACGCAGTATTTT. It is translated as CASSESAGEVPDTQYF.

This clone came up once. CDR3 loop: CASSQGQIYEQYF. CDR3 sequence (DNA): TGTGCCAGCAGCCAAGGCCAGATCTACGAGCAGTACTTC. The chain joins TRBV14 to TRBJ2-7, with no clear D. Germline assignment: CDR1 SGHDN and CDR2 FVKESK. V was pared by 1 base and J by 3 bases, with 7 bases between. The CDR3 length is 13 residues.

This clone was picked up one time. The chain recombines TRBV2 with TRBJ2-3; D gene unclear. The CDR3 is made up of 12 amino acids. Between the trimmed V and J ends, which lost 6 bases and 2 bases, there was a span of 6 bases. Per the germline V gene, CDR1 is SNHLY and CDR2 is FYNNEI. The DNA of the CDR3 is TGTGCCAGCAGGGGGTCCACAGATACGCAGTATTTT. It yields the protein CASRGSTDTQYF.

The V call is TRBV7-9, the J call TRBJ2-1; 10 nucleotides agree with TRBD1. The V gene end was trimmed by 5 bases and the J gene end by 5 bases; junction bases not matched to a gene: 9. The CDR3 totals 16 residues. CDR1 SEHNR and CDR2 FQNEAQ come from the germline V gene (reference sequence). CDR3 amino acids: CASSGYGDRGDNEQFF. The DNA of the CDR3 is TGTGCCAGCAGCGGCTACGGGGACAGGGGCGACAATGAGCAGTTCTTC.

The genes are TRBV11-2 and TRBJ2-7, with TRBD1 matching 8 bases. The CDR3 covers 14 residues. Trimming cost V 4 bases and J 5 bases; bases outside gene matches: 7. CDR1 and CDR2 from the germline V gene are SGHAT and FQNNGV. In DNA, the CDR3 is TGTGCCAGCAGCTACGGACAGGGCCTAGACGAGCAGTACTTC. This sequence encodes CASSYGQGLDEQYF. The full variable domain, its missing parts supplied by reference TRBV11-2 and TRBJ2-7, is EAGVAQSPRYKIIEKRQSVAFWCNPISGHATLYWYQQILGQGPKLLIQFQNNGVVDDSQLPKDRFSAERLKGVDSTLKIQPAKLEDSAVYLCASSYGQGLDEQYFGPGTRLTVT.

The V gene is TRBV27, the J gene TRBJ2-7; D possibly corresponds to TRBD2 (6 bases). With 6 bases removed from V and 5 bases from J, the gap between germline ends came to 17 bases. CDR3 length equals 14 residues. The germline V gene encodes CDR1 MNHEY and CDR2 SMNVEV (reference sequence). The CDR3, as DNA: TGTGCCAGCAGCACCTCGGGGACTCTCAACGAGCAGTACTTC. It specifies CASSTSGTLNEQYF.

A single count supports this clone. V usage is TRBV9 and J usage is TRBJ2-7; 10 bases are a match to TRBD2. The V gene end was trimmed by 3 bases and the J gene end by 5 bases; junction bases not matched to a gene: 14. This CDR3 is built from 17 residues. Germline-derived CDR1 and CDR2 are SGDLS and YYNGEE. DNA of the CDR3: TGTGCCAGCAGCGACCAAGTGGGGGCTAGCGGGAGCCACGAGCAGTACTTC. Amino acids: CASSDQVGASGSHEQYF.

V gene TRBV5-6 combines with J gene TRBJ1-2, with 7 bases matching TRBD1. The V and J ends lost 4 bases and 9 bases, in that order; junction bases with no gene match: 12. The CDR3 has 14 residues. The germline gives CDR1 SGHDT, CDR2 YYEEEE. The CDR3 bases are TGTGCCAGCAGCGGGATACAGGGGCCTTCGAGCTACACCTTC. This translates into CASSGIQGPSSYTF. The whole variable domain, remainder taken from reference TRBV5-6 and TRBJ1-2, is DAGVTQSPTHLIKTRGQQVTLRCSPKSGHDTVSWYQQALGQGPQFIFQYYEEEERQRGNFPDRFSGHQFPNYSSELNVNALLLGDSALYLCASSGIQGPSSYTFGSGTRLTVV.

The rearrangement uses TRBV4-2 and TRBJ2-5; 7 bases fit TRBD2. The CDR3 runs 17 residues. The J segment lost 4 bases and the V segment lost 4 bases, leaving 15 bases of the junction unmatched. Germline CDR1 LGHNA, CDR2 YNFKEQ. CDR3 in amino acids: CASSPGNPGLVGETQYF. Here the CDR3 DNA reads TGTGCCAGCAGCCCCGGAAACCCAGGACTAGTCGGAGAGACCCAGTACTTC.

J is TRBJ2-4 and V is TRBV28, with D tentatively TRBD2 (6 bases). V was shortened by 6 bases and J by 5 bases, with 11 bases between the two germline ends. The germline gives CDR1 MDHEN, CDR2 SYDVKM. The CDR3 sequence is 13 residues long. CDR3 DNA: TGTGCCAGCAGAGTGGAGGGACAAAACATTCAGTACTTC. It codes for CASRVEGQNIQYF.

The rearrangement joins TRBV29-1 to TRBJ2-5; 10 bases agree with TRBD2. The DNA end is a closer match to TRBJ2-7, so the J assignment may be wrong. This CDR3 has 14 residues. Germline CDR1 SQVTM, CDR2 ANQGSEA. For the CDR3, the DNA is TGCAGCGTTGAAAGTCGAGCGGGAGGGACCGAGCAGTACTTC. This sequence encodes CSVESRAGGTEQYF.

CDR3 region: CASSTRSGNTEAFF. CDR3 nucleotide sequence: TGTGCCAGCAGTACCCGATCAGGGAACACTGAAGCTTTCTTT. The chain carries TRBV25-1 and TRBJ1-1; no definite D call. Per the germline V gene, CDR1 is MGHDK and CDR2 is SYGVNS. V was cut by 5 bases and J by 1 base, with 11 bases left in between. There are 14 residues in the CDR3.

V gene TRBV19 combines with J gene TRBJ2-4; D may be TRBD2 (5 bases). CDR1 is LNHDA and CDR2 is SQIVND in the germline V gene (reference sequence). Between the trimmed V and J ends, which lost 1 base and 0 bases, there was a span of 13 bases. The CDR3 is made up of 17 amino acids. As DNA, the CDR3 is TGTGCCAGTAGTATAGGGTCGGGGTCAGGAGCCAAAAACATTCAGTACTTC. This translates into CASSIGSGSGAKNIQYF. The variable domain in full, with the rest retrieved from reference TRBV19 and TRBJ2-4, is DGGITQSPKYLFRKEGQNVTLSCEQNLNHDAMYWYRQDPGQGLRLIYYSQIVNDFQKGDIAEGYSVSREKKESFPLTVTSAQKNPTAFYLCASSIGSGSGAKNIQYFGAGTRLSVL.

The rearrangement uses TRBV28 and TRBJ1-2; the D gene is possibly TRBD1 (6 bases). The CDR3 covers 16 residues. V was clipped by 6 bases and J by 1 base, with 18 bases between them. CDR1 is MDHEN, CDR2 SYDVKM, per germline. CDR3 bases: TGTGCCAGCAGCCCCAGCAGGGGACCGGATAACTATGGCTACACCTTC. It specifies CASSPSRGPDNYGYTF.

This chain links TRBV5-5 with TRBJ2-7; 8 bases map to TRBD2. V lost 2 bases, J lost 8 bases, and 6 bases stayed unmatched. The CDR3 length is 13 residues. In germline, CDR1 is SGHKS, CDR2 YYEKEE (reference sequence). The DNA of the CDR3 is TGTGCCAGCAGCTTCGGACTAGCTGGCCAGCAGTACTTC. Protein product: CASSFGLAGQQYF. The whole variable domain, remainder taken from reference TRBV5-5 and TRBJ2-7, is DAGVTQSPTHLIKTRGQQVTLRCSPISGHKSVSWYQQVLGQGPQFIFQYYEKEERGRGNFPDRFSARQFPNYSSELNVNALLLGDSALYLCASSFGLAGQQYFGPGTRLTVT.

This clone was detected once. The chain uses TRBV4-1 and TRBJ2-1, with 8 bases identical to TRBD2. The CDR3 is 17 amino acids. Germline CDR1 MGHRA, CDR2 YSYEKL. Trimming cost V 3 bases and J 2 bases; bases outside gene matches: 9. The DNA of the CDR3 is TGCGCCAGCAGCCAGGCGGAAGGAGCGGGAGCCTACAATGAGCAGTTCTTC. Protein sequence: CASSQAEGAGAYNEQFF.

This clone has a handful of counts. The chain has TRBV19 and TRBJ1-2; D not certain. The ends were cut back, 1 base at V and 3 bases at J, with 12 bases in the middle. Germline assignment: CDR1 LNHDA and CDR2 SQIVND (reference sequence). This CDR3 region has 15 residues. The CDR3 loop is CASSIVREDDYGYTF. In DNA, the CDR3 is TGTGCCAGTAGTATAGTGAGGGAAGACGACTATGGCTACACCTTC. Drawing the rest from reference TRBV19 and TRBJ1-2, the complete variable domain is DGGITQSPKYLFRKEGQNVTLSCEQNLNHDAMYWYRQDPGQGLRLIYYSQIVNDFQKGDIAEGYSVSREKKESFPLTVTSAQKNPTAFYLCASSIVREDDYGYTFGSGTRLTVV.

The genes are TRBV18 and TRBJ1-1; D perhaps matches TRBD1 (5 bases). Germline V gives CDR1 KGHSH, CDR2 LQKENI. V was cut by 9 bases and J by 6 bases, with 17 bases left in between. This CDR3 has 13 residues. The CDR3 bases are TGTGCCAGTTCCCCCGGGGGACTGTCTGAAGCTTTCTTT. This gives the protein CASSPGGLSEAFF.

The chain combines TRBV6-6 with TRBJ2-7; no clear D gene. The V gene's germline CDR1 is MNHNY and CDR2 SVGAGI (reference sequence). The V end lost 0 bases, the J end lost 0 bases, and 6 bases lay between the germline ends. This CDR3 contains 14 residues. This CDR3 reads CASSYSGASYEQYF. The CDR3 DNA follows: TGTGCCAGCAGTTACTCTGGAGCCTCCTACGAGCAGTACTTC.

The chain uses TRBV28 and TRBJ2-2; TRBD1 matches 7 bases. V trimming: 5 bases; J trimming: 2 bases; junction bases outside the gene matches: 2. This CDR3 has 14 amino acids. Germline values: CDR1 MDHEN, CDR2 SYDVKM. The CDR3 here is CASSQGENTGELFF. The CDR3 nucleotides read TGTGCCAGCAGTCAGGGGGAAAACACCGGGGAGCTGTTTTTT.

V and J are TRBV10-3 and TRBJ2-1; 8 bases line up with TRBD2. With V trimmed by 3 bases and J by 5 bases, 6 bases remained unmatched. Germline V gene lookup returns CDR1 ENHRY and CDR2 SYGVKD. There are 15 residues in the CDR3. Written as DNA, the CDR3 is TGTGCCATCAGTGAATGGACTAGCACCAACAATGAGCAGTTCTTC. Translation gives CAISEWTSTNNEQFF.